The entry below gives a single TCR beta chain sequence along with its context. An end of the junction differs from the germline gene, which may be a read error. CDR3 length: 13 residues. Germline V gene lookup returns CDR1 SGHVS and CDR2 FQNEAQ. This sample is part of a study of T cells in Graves' hyperthyroidism and ophthalmopathy. RNA transcripts yielded amplified TCR beta CDR3 regions. TCR CDR3 regions were first amplified by RT-PCR with HTBI primers. TCRdb reprocessed the multiplex PCR reads with MiXCR, giving one entry per CDR3 protein. The sample holds 450,000 to 650,000 distinct CDR3 sequences, about a fifth seen once. Patients were aged 18 to 65, had disease duration under 2 months, and had newly diagnosed hyperthyroidism. The source of the PBMCs was over 8.5 ml of fresh peripheral blood.

V and J are TRBV7-8 and TRBJ2-5; D is perhaps TRBD2 (5 bases). The sample was blood. The receptor was derived from a young man with Graves' hyperthyroidism. The chain's CDR3 is CVSSLHPRETRYF. In DNA form, the CDR3 reads TGTGTCAGCAGCTTACATCCTAGGGAGACCCGGTACTTC. Full variable domain (remainder filled in from reference TRBV7-8 and TRBJ2-5): GAGVSQSPRYKVAKRGQDVALRCDPISGHVSLFWYQQALGQGPEFLTYFQNEAQLDKSGLPSDRFFAERPEGSVSTLKIQRTQQEDSAVYLCVSSLHPRETRYFGPGTRLLVL.